The 9 T cell receptor beta chains below were found in one sample sequenced in a study of human T cells and chemical hapten exposure. Time point reported: patch test 3, about 24 weeks after DPC sensitization. Noted treatment: therapeutic diphenylcyclopropenone sensitization with weekly scalp DPC. TCRdb passed the RACE reads through MiXCR, listing each CDR3 protein once. The data show about 82,000 distinct CDR3 sequences, 10% to 15% seen once. The source material was whole blood, sampled in connection with sensitization to the hapten diphenylcyclopropenone (DPC). These receptor sequences come from a woman aged 50 to 60 with alopecia areata. Some clones in this sample may be carry-over from other donors' samples.

The chain combines TRBV20-1 with TRBJ2-1; D gene uncertain. The CDR3 runs to 12 residues. The germline V gene has CDR1 DFQATT and CDR2 SNEGSKA (reference sequence). Trimming stripped 4 bases from V and 6 bases from J, with 10 bases between. For the CDR3, the DNA is TGCAGTGCTAATCCTAGGACCAATGAGCAGTTCTTC. It is translated as CSANPRTNEQFF.

The chain links TRBV2 to TRBJ1-2; D is possibly TRBD1 (6 bases). This CDR3 has 13 amino acids. Germline lookup yields CDR1 SNHLY and CDR2 FYNNEI. V lost 7 bases to trimming and J lost 8 bases, with 17 bases between them. The CDR3 is CASIFQGKSGYTF. The CDR3 DNA sequence: TGTGCCAGCATATTTCAGGGGAAGAGCGGCTACACCTTC.

This clonotype appeared a few times. The chain couples TRBV27 to TRBJ1-5, with TRBD1 as a possible D gene (5 bases). Trimming took off 2 bases at V and 2 bases at J, with 13 bases between the two ends. Germline V CDR1 and CDR2: MNHEY, SMNVEV (reference sequence). The CDR3 spans 16 residues. CDR3 coding DNA: TGTGCCAGCAGTTTAGGGACCGTTAAGGGCAATCAGCCCCAGCATTTT. It encodes CASSLGTVKGNQPQHF.

This clonotype has at least ten counts. The chain couples TRBV3-1 to TRBJ1-6; D is undetermined. V lost 4 bases to trimming and J lost 5 bases, with 9 bases between them. Germline V CDR1 and CDR2: LGHDT, YNNKEL (reference sequence). The CDR3 extends over 14 amino acids. The CDR3 region is CASSPTADNSPLHF. The CDR3 DNA sequence: TGTGCCAGCAGCCCAACAGCGGATAATTCACCCCTCCACTTT.

This clonotype was seen at least ten times. The rearrangement joins TRBV6-2 or TRBV6-3 to TRBJ2-2, with a weak D call TRBD1 (7 bases). The CDR3 extends over 15 amino acids. The V end was cut by 6 bases, the J end by 7 bases, with 18 bases between. Germline CDR1 is MNHEY and CDR2 is SVGEGT. CDR3 DNA: TGTGCCAGCAGGGAGCCCTTCAGGGGGGTCGGGGAGCTGTTTTTT. Its protein product is CASREPFRGVGELFF.

This clonotype appeared many times. The rearrangement links TRBV18 to TRBJ1-1; TRBD1 matches at 7 bases. There are 15 residues in the CDR3. Losses at the gene ends were 1 base for V and 0 bases for J; bases not matched to a gene: 2. CDR1 KGHSH and CDR2 LQKENI come from the germline V gene. The CDR3 DNA sequence: TGTGCCAGCTCACCACTAGACAGGGTGAACACTGAAGCTTTCTTT. Its translation: CASSPLDRVNTEAFF.

This clonotype was observed many times. The V call is TRBV29-1, the J call TRBJ2-7; no clear D. This CDR3 has 14 amino acids. The V gene's germline CDR1 is SQVTM and CDR2 ANQGSEA. V dropped 1 base and J dropped 9 bases, with 19 bases sitting between them. The CDR3 spells CSVEVTGSATWQYF. The CDR3 DNA reads TGCAGCGTTGAAGTCACCGGAAGTGCAACGTGGCAGTACTTC.

This clonotype was seen repeatedly, ten times or more. The genes are TRBV6-1 and TRBJ2-7; the D gene could be TRBD1 or TRBD2 (5 bases each). V gave up 3 bases and J gave up 6 bases, with 9 bases separating them. CDR3 size: 12 residues. The germline gives CDR1 MNHNS, CDR2 SASEGT. CDR3 amino acids: CASSDQGVEQYF. The CDR3, as DNA: TGTGCCAGCAGTGATCAGGGAGTCGAGCAGTACTTC.

The count of this clonotype is one. This chain connects TRBV20-1 to TRBJ1-4, with a possible D match to TRBD1 (6 bases). The germline V gene has CDR1 DFQATT and CDR2 SNEGSKA (reference sequence). This CDR3 comprises 15 residues. Trimming took 0 bases from V and 8 from J, leaving 16 bases between them. CDR3 residues: CSARDPSGGREKLFF. The CDR3 bases are TGCAGTGCTAGAGATCCGTCCGGGGGCCGGGAAAAACTGTTTTTT.